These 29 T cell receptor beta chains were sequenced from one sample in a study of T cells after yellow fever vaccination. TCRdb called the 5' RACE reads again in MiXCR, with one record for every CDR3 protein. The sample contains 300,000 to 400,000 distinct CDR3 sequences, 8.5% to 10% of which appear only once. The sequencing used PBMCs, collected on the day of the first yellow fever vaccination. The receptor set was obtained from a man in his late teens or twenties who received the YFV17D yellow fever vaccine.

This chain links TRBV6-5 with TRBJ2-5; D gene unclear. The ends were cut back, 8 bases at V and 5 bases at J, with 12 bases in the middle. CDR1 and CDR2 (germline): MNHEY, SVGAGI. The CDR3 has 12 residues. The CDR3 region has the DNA TGTGCCAGCGCGGACCGAAGCGAGACCCAGTACTTC. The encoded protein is CASADRSETQYF.

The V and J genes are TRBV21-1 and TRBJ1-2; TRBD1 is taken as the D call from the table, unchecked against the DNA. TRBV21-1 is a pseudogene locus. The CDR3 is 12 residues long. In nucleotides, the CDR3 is TGTGCCAGCAGGACATACTCCCCCGGCTACACCTTC. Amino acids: CASRTYSPGYTF.

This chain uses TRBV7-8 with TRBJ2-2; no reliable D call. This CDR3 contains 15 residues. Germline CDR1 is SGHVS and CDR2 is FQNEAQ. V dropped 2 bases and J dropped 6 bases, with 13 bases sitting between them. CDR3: CASSLSFSFSGELFF. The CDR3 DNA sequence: TGTGCCAGCAGCTTAAGTTTTTCTTTCTCCGGGGAGCTGTTTTTT.

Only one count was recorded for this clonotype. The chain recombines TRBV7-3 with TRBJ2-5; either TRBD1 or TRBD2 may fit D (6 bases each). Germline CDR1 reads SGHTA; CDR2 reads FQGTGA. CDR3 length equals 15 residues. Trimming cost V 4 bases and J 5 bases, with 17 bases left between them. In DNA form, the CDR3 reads TGTGCCAGCAGCTCTTACAGGGAGGCAGGGGAGACCCAGTACTTC. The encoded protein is CASSSYREAGETQYF.

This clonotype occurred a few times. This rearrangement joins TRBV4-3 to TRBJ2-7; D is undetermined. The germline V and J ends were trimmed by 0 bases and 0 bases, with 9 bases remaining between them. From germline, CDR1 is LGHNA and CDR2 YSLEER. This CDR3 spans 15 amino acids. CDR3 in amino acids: CASSQDTYTSYEQYF. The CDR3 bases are TGCGCCAGCAGCCAAGATACCTATACCTCCTACGAGCAGTACTTC.

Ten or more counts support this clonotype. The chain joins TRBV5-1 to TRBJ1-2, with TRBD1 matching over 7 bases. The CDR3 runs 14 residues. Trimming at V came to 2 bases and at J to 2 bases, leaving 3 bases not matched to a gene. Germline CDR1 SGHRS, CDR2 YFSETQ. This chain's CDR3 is CASSLPGQNYGYTF. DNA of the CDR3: TGCGCCAGCAGCTTACCGGGACAGAACTATGGCTACACCTTC.

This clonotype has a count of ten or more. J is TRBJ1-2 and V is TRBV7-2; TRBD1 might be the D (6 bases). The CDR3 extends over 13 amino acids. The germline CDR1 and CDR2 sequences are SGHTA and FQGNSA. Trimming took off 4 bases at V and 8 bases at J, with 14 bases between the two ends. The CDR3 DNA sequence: TGTGCCAGCAGCTCAGACGCTACAGGGGGCTACACCTTC. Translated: CASSSDATGGYTF.

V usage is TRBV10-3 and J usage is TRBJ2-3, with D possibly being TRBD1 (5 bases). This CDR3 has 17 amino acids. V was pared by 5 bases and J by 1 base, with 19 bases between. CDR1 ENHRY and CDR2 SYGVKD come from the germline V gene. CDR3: CAISRAQVGQGTDTQYF. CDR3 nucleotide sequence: TGTGCCATCAGTCGGGCCCAGGTGGGGCAGGGCACAGATACGCAGTATTTT.

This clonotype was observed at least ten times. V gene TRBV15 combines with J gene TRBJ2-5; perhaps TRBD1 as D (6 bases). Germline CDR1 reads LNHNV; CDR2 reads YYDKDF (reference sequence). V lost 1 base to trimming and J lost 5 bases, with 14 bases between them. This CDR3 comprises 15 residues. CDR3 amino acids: CATSRAQQGWETQYF. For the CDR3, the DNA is TGTGCCACCAGCAGAGCCCAACAGGGCTGGGAGACCCAGTACTTC.

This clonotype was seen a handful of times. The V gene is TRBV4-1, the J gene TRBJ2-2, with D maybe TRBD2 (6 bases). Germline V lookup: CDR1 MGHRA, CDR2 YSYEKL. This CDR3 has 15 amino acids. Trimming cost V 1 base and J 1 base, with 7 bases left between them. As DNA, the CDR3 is TGCGCCAGCAGCCAAGTGGGGGGGAACACCGGGGAGCTGTTTTTT. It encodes CASSQVGGNTGELFF.

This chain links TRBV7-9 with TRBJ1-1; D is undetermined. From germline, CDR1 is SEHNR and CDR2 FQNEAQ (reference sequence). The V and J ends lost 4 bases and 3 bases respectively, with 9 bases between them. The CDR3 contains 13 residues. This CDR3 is CASSSPVDTEAFF. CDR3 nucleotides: TGTGCCAGCAGCTCCCCAGTAGACACTGAAGCTTTCTTT.

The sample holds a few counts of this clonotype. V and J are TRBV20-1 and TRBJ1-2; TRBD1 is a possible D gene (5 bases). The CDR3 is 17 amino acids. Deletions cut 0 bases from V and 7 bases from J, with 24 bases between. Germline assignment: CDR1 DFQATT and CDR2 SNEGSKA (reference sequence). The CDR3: CSARDQVWGGGVGGYTF. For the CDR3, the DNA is TGCAGTGCTAGAGATCAAGTGTGGGGGGGTGGTGTAGGTGGCTACACCTTC.

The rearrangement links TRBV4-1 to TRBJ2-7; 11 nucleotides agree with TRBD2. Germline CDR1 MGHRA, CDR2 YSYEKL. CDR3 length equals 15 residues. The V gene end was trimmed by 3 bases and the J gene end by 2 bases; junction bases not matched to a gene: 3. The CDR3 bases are TGCGCCAGCAGCCAGATAGCGGGGGGGCCCTACGAGCAGTACTTC. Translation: CASSQIAGGPYEQYF.

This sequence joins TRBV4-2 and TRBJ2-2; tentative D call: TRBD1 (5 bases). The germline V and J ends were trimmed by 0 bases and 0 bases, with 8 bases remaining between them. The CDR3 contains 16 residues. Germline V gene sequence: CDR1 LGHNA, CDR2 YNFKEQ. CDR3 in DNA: TGTGCCAGCAGCCAAGAGGGGCTTACGAACACCGGGGAGCTGTTTTTT. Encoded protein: CASSQEGLTNTGELFF.

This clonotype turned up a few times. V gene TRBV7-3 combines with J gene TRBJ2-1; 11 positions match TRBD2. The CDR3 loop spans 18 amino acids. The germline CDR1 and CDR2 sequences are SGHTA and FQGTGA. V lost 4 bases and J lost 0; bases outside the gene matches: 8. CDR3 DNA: TGTGCCAGCAGCTCGTTAGGGACTAGCGGTTCCTCCTACAATGAGCAGTTCTTC. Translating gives CASSSLGTSGSSYNEQFF.

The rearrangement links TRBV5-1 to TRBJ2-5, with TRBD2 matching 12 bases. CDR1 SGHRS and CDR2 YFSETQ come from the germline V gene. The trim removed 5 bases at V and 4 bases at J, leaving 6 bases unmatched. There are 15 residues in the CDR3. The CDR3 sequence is CASRSGLAGLETQYF. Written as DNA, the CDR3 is TGCGCCAGCAGGTCGGGACTAGCGGGCCTAGAGACCCAGTACTTC.

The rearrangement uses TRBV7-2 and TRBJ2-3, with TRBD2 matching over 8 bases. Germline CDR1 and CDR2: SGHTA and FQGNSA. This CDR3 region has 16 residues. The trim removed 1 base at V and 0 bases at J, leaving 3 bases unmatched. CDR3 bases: TGTGCCAGCAGCTTAGTGACGGGGGGGAGCACAGATACGCAGTATTTT. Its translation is CASSLVTGGSTDTQYF.

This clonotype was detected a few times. In DNA, the CDR3 is TGTGCCAGCAGCTTATTGGGCGGGGGTAACTATGGCTACACCTTC. Translated: CASSLLGGGNYGYTF. V and J are TRBV7-8 and TRBJ1-2; weak D call: TRBD1 (5 bases). The V and J ends lost 2 bases and 1 base respectively, with 11 bases between them. The germline gives CDR1 SGHVS, CDR2 FQNEAQ. The CDR3 is made up of 15 amino acids.

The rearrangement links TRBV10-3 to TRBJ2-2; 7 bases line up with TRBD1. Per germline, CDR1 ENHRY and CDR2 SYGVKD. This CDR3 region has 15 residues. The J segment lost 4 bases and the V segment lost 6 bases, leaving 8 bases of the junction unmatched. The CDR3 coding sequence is TGTGCCATCAGGGTGACAGGGACGAGCACCGGGGAGCTGTTTTTT. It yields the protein CAIRVTGTSTGELFF.

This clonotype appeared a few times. CDR3 in DNA: TGTGCCAGCAGGGGGACAGGGGAACAGCCCCAGCATTTT. Encoded protein: CASRGTGEQPQHF. The rearrangement uses TRBV2 and TRBJ1-5; 10 positions agree with TRBD1. CDR3 length equals 13 residues. The V segment lost 6 bases and the J segment 7 bases; nucleotides outside the gene matches: 3. The V gene's germline CDR1 is SNHLY and CDR2 FYNNEI.

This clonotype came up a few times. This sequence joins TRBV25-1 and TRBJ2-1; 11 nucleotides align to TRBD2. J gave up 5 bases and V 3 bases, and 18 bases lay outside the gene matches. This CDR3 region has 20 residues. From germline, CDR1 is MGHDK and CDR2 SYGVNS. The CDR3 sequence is CASSDKLASGGLPHHNEQFF. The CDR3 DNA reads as TGTGCCAGCAGTGATAAGTTGGCTAGCGGGGGGCTCCCCCACCACAATGAGCAGTTCTTC.

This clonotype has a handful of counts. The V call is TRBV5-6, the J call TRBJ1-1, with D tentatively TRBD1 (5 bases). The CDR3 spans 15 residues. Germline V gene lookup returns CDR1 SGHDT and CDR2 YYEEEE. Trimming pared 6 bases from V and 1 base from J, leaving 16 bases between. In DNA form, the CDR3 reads TGTGCCAGCATCGTAAATCCCGGGGCGAACACTGAAGCTTTCTTT. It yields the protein CASIVNPGANTEAFF. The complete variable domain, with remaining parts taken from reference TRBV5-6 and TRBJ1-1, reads DAGVTQSPTHLIKTRGQQVTLRCSPKSGHDTVSWYQQALGQGPQFIFQYYEEEERQRGNFPDRFSGHQFPNYSSELNVNALLLGDSALYLCASIVNPGANTEAFFGQGTRLTVV.

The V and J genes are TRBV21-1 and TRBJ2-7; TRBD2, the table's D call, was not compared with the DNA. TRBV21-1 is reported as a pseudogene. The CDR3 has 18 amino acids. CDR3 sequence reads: CASPYSEQTSGCLYEQYF. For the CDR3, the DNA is TGTGCCAGCCCTTACTCGGAGCAGACTAGCGGCTGTCTCTACGAGCAGTACTTC.

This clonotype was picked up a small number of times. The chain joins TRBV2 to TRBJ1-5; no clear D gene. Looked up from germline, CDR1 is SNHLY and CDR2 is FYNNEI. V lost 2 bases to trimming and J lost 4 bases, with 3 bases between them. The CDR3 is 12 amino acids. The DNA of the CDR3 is TGTGCCAGCAGTGAAATTAATCAGCCCCAGCATTTT. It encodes CASSEINQPQHF.

The CDR3: CASSPTGVVETQYF. CDR3 nucleotide sequence: TGCGCCAGCAGCCCCACAGGGGTTGTCGAGACCCAGTACTTC. The chain links TRBV5-1 to TRBJ2-5; 7 positions agree with TRBD1. The V and J ends lost 4 bases and 5 bases, in that order; junction bases with no gene match: 8. This CDR3 has 14 residues. Germline V gene data show CDR1 as SGHRS and CDR2 as YFSETQ.

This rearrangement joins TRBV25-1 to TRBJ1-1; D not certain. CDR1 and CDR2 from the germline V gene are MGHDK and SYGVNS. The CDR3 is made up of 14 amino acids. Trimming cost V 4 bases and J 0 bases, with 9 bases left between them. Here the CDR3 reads CASSVAAMNTEAFF. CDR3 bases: TGTGCCAGCAGTGTAGCCGCGATGAACACTGAAGCTTTCTTT.

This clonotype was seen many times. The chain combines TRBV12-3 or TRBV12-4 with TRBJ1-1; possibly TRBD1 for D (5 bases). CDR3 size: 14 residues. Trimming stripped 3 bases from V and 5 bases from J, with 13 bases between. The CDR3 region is CASSFTGWGTEAFF. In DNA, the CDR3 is TGTGCCAGCAGTTTTACAGGCTGGGGTACTGAAGCTTTCTTT.

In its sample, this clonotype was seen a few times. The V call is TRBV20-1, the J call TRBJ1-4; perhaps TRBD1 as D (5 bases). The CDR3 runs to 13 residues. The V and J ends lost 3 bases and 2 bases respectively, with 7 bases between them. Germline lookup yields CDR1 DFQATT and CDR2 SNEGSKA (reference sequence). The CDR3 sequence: CSARGGTNEKLFF. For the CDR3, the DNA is TGCAGTGCTAGGGGGGGGACTAATGAAAAACTGTTTTTT.

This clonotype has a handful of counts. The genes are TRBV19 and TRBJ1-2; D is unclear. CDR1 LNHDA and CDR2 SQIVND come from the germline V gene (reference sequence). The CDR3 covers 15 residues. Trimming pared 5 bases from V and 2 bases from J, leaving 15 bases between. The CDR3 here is CASSPDPTENYGYTF. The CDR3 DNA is TGTGCCAGTAGTCCCGATCCAACAGAGAACTATGGCTACACCTTC.